This section outlines one T cell receptor (beta chain) sequence together with its context. The protocol was immunoSEQ multiplex PCR, while the TCRdb copy is restricted to in-frame clones and leaves out a portion. The sample has 100,000 to 150,000 clones; roughly nine tenths are singletons. This record belongs to a study of cytomegalovirus exposure and HLA in healthy donors. Study-wide background: The 90 to 150 validation repertoires used the same platform as the roughly 610 first-cohort repertoires, a later analysis reported.

The CDR3 covers 13 residues. Germline V gene lookup returns CDR1 SGHRS and CDR2 YFSETQ. The junction had 11 bases not matched to a gene; V was cut back by 5 bases and J by 12 bases. The chain is built from TRBV5-1 and TRBJ2-1, with 7 bases that match TRBD1. The specimen was PBMCs. The sequence derives from a woman aged 18-29 years in good health and CMV-seronegative. CDR3 protein: CASRENRGYGQFF. DNA of the CDR3: TGCGCCAGCAGGGAAAACAGGGGCTATGGGCAGTTCTTC.